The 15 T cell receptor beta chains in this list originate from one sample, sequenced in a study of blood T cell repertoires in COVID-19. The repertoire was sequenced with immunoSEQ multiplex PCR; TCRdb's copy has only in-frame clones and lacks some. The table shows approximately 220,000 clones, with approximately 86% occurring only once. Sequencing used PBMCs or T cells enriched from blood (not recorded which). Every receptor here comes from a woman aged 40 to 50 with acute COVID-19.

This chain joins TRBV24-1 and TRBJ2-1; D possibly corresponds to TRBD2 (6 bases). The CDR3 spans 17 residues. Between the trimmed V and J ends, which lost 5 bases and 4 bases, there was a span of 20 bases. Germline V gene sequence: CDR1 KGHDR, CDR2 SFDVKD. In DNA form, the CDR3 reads TGTGCCACCAGTGCACTTGCCGGCGGACGGGAGTACAATGAGCAGTTCTTC. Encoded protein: CATSALAGGREYNEQFF.

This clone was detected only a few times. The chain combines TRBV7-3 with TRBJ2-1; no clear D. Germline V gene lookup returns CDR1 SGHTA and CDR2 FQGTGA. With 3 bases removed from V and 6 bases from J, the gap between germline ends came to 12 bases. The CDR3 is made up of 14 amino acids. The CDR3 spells CASSLGVGANEQFF. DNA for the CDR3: TGTGCCAGCAGCTTGGGCGTGGGTGCCAATGAGCAGTTCTTC.

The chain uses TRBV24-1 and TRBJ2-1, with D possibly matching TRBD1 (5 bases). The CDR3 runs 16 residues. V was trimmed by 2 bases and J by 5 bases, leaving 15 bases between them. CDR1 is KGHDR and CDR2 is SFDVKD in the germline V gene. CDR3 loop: CATSDWGGARHNEQFF. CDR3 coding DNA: TGTGCCACCAGTGATTGGGGCGGAGCCCGCCACAATGAGCAGTTCTTC.

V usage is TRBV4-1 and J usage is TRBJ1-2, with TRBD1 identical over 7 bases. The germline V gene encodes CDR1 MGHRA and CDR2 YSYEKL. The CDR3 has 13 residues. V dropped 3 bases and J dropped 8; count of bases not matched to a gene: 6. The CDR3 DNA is TGCGCCAGCAGCCATGGACAGGCGGCAGGCTACACCTTC. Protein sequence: CASSHGQAAGYTF.

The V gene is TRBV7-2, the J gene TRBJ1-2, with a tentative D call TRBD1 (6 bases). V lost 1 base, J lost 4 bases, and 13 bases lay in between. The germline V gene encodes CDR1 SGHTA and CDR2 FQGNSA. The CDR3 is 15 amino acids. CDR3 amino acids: CASSLGPGVSYGYTF. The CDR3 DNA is TGTGCCAGCAGCTTAGGTCCAGGGGTGAGCTATGGCTACACCTTC.

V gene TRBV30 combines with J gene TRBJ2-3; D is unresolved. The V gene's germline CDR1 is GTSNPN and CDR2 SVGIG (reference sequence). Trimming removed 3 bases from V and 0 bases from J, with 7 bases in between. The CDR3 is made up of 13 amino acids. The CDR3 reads CAWRASSTDTQYF. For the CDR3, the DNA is TGTGCCTGGAGGGCCTCCAGCACAGATACGCAGTATTTT.

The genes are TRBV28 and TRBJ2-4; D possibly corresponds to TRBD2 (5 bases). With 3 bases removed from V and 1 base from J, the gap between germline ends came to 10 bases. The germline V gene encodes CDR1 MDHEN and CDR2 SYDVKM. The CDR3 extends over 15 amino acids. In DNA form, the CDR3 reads TGTGCCAGCAGTTTTGGTCCGGGGGCCAAAAACATTCAGTACTTC. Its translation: CASSFGPGAKNIQYF.

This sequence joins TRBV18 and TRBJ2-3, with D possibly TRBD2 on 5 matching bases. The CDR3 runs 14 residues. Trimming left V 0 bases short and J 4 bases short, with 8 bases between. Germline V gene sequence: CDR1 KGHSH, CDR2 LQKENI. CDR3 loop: CASSPPMRADTQYF. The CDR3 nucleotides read TGTGCCAGCTCACCACCGATGCGGGCAGATACGCAGTATTTT.

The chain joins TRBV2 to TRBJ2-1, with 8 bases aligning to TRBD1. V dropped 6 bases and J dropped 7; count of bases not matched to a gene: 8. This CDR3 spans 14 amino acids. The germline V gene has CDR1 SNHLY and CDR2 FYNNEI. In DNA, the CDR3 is TGTGCCAGCAGGGAGATGGACAGGGCTAATGAGCAGTTCTTC. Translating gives CASREMDRANEQFF. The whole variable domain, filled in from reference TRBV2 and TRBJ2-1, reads EPEVTQTPSHQVTQMGQEVILRCVPISNHLYFYWYRQILGQKVEFLVSFYNNEISEKSEIFDDQFSVERPDGSNFTLKIRSTKLEDSAMYFCASREMDRANEQFFGPGTRLTVL.

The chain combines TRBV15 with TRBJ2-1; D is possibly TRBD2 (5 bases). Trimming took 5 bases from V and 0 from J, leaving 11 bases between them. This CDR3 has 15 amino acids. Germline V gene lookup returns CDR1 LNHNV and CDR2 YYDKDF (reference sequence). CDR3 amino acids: CATSLLSGSYNEQFF. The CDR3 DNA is TGTGCCACCAGCCTCCTGAGCGGCTCCTACAATGAGCAGTTCTTC.

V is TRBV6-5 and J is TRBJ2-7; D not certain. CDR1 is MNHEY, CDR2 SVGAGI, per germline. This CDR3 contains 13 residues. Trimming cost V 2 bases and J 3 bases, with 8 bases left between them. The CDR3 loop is CASSYGVRYEQYF. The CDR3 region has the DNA TGTGCCAGCAGTTACGGAGTCCGCTACGAGCAGTACTTC.

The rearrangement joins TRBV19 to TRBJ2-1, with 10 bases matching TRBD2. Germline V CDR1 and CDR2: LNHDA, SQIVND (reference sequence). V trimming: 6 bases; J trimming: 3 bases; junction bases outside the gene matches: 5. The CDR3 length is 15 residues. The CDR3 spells CASSQIAGGYNEQFF. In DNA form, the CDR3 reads TGTGCCAGTAGCCAGATAGCGGGAGGCTACAATGAGCAGTTCTTC.

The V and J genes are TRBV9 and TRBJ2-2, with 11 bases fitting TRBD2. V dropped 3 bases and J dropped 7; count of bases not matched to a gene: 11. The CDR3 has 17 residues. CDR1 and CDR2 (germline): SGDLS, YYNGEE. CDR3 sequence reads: CASSASTSGRLSGELFF. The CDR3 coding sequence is TGTGCCAGCAGCGCTTCAACTAGCGGGAGATTGAGCGGGGAGCTGTTTTTT.

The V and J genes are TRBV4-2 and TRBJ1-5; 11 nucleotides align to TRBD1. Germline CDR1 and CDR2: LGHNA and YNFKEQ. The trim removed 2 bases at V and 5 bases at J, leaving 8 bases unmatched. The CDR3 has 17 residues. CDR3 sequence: CASSQLGQGARDQPQHF. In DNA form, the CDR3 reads TGTGCCAGCAGCCAACTAGGACAGGGGGCGAGGGATCAGCCCCAGCATTTT.

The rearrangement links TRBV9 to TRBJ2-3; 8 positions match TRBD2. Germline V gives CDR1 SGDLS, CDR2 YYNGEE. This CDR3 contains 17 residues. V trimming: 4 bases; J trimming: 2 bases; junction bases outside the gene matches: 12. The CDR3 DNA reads TGTGCCAGCAGCCCGCGCGTTAGCGGGATGTCCACAGATACGCAGTATTTT. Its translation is CASSPRVSGMSTDTQYF.